These 4 T cell receptor beta chains share one sample of origin, sequenced in a study of T cell repertoires in cytomegalovirus infection. TCRdb ran MiXCR on the reads and lists one entry per CDR3 protein. The table shows roughly 320,000 distinct CDR3 sequences, with around 9.1% occurring only once. The specimen sequenced was PBMCs. The source is a human donor in good health (CMV status not recorded). Some clones in this sample may be carry-over from other donors' samples.

This clonotype was counted between two and nine times. This sequence joins TRBV5-6 and TRBJ1-5, with TRBD1 matching 10 bases. Losses at the gene ends were 4 bases for V and 3 bases for J; bases not matched to a gene: 4. Germline-derived CDR1 and CDR2 are SGHDT and YYEEEE. This CDR3 has 15 amino acids. This chain's CDR3 is CASSRDRGVNQPQHF. CDR3 DNA sequence: TGTGCCAGCAGCAGGGACAGGGGCGTCAATCAGCCCCAGCATTTT.

In its sample, this clonotype was seen once. This rearrangement joins TRBV3-1 to TRBJ2-2; 8 bases line up with TRBD1. CDR3 length equals 14 residues. Germline assignment: CDR1 LGHDT and CDR2 YNNKEL (reference sequence). Trimming took 9 bases from V and 0 from J; bases not matched to a gene: 3. This chain's CDR3 is CASRTGTNTGELFF. Written as DNA, the CDR3 is TGTGCCAGTCGGACAGGGACGAACACCGGGGAGCTGTTTTTT.

Remarks on this clonotype: A read error is possible here, since a much larger clone lies one base away. The V call is TRBV6-6, the J call TRBJ1-1; D gene uncertain. The CDR3 length is 13 residues. CDR1 is MNHNY and CDR2 is SVGAGI in the germline V gene (reference sequence). Trimming left V 1 base short and J 0 bases short, with 3 bases between. The CDR3 here is CASSYFMNTEAFF. As DNA, the CDR3 is TGTGCCAGCAGTTACTTCATGAACACTGAAGCTTTCTTT.

This clonotype was observed many times. The chain couples TRBV6-2 or TRBV6-3 to TRBJ2-2, with D perhaps TRBD1 or TRBD2 (5 bases each). The CDR3 loop spans 13 amino acids. In germline, CDR1 is MNHEY, CDR2 SVGEGT. Trimming pared 4 bases from V and 4 bases from J, leaving 7 bases between. The CDR3 sequence is CASSSGTTGELFF. The DNA for the CDR3 is TGTGCCAGCAGTTCCGGGACCACCGGGGAGCTGTTTTTT.